One TCR beta chain is described in this entry. Its antigen is still unknown. The sample holds no much larger clone one base away, and base qualities are not on file. TCR CDR3 regions were amplified from genomic DNA by multiplex PCR using the deep immunoSEQ assay. For each cell subset, the extracted genomic DNA was distributed evenly across all wells of several immunoSEQ 96-well plates, and each plate served as one replicate. Each replicate PCR for sorted subsets received about 200 ng genomic DNA, equal to roughly 30,000 T cell genomes. Purified libraries were measured with a Qubit 3.0 fluorometer, size-checked on a Bioanalyzer 2100, and measured again with the KAPA Library Quantification kit. A separate single-read 150-cycle Illumina NextSeq 550 flow cell was used to sequence each immunoSEQ 96-well plate. As for the authors' bioinformatics: Because the immunoSEQ output held only junctional sequences and lacked quality scores, the filtering could not match the filtering applied to full-length reads. To assign V/J genes and CDR3, sequences were annotated using PyIR, a Python wrapper for IgBLAST v1.9, with IMGT germline references. Any read was removed if the V/J assignment was weak (E-value above 1e-6), the CDR3 was missing, or the read contained stop codons, out-of-frame junctions, or ambiguous translated residues. V3J clonotypes were defined as sequences sharing the same inferred V gene, J gene, and CDR3 amino acid sequence. Percentage overlap between repertoires was computed as shared unique clonotypes divided by the size of the smaller repertoire. RTK rarefaction, the Chao1 estimator, and Recon v2.1 estimates of unobserved clonotypes were used to assess repertoire richness. Generation probabilities for all TCRbeta clonotypes obtained by the gDNA method from several donors were computed using OLGA. TCRdb obtained this table from immuneACCESS and retained in-frame rearrangements with V and J assigned. These tables miss some clones; where compared with another copy, unresolved V genes account for less than half of the shortfall, and the remainder is unexplained. V, J and clone size derive from that table, while D and trimming were established from the DNA sequence. The sample table contains over 2 million clones; only one count was recorded for under 95% of them. The ten largest clones capture 0.37% of the sample.

The data derive from a study of shared clonotypes between healthy human individuals (dated by TCRdb to 2020 to 2021). Study-wide context: The cohort comprised a couple of women and three men aged 18 to 49 years. Different laboratories and diverse techniques were used to prepare libraries and sequence TCR repertoires, to increase sequencing depth and limit assay-specific biases. For each donor, three plates each were used for CD4 naive and CD4 memory, two plates were used for CD8 naive, and one plate was used for CD8 memory. Leukapheresis yielded between about 0.9 and 9 billion PBMCs per donor. The study deeply sequenced blood TCR repertoires of five healthy adults to estimate repertoire size and the extent of clonotype sharing between individuals.

The CDR3 goes from the cysteine to the phenylalanine over 14 residues. Only the CDR3 DNA is retained, 42 bases long and in frame from the first base. Taken from the germline V gene, the CDR1 and CDR2 loops are SGHRS and YFSETQ. Trimming takes 2 bases from V and 2 bases from J, and the germline ends sit 10 bases apart. Overall study results and their limits: The small number of donors limited the genetic and exposure-history diversity represented. Rarefaction of sorted-subset datasets indicated incomplete sequencing despite the large sequencing depth. Pairwise subsampling led to the expectation that sequencing depth would affect the degree of clonotype sharing among donors. When a few donors were compared, the shared fraction of clonotypes was 5% to 6.5% for naive CD4, more than 3% for naive CD8, 2% to 2.5% for memory CD4, and under 0.5% for memory CD8. Higher generation probabilities were observed for clonotypes shared by all four sorted-subset donors than for non-shared clonotypes. Naive subsets generally had larger estimated clonotype richness than memory subsets. Sampling was restricted to blood, and TCR repertoires in tissues likely differ from the TCR repertoires found in blood.

Healthy HIV-negative adults with no recently reported acute infections or vaccinations were included as donors. Only Caucasian adults living in Nashville, Tennessee, USA were represented among the donors. CD4+ T cells were enriched by magnetic negative selection; naive cells were then positively selected on CD45RA, and the negative fraction formed the memory subset. Blood was obtained by leukapheresis, after which PBMCs were separated by Ficoll-Histopaque density gradient centrifugation and cryopreserved in liquid nitrogen vapor phase. Purity and quantity of every magnetically sorted T cell population were checked by analytical flow cytometry. Genomic DNA was isolated from each sorted fraction and quantified by UV absorbance on a Nanodrop 2000c.

The chain links TRBV5-1 with TRBJ2-5; no confident D gene assignment can be made. The sequence derives from a man in his late teens or twenties in good health. Some clones in this sample may be carry-over from other donors' samples. The sequenced sample was naive CD4+ T cells from PBMCs. Explained via the paper, the cell subset or site label denotes: CD45RA+ positively selected. The CDR3 amino acid sequence is: CASSFVAEQETQYF. The DNA sequence follows: TGCGCCAGCAGCTTCGTCGCGGAACAAGAGACCCAGTACTTC.